What follows are 32 T cell receptor beta chains derived from one specimen sequenced in a study of CD8+ T cells in alopecia areata. It was cDNA, reverse transcribed from extracted RNA, that served as the sequencing template. Sequenced by immunoSEQ multiplex PCR; TCRdb stores in-frame clones only, minus some. The profile shows 130,000 to 150,000 clones, roughly four fifths of them singletons. Sample treatment: oral pan-JAK inhibitor, 5-10 mg twice daily. The sample consisted of CD8+ T cells sorted from blood, taken at week 4, from a patient treated with tofacitinib. The source of these receptors is a human donor with alopecia areata.

This chain connects TRBV13 to TRBJ2-6; maybe TRBD1 (6 bases). V dropped 8 bases and J dropped 0 bases, with 14 bases sitting between them. Germline lookup yields CDR1 PRHDT and CDR2 FYEKMQ (reference sequence). The CDR3 covers 16 residues. Here the CDR3 DNA reads TGTGCCAGCGGGACACCTTTGAACTCTGGGGCCAACGTCCTGACTTTC. It yields the protein CASGTPLNSGANVLTF. Supplemented by reference TRBV13 and TRBJ2-6, the full variable domain reads AAGVIQSPRHLIKEKRETATLKCYPIPRHDTVYWYQQGPGQDPQFLISFYEKMQSDKGSIPDRFSAQQFSDYHSELNMSSLELGDSALYFCASGTPLNSGANVLTFGAGSRLTVL.

V and J are TRBV5-6 and TRBJ2-7, with D uncertain. The CDR3 is 11 residues long. The V and J ends lost 4 bases and 0 bases respectively, with 2 bases between them. CDR1 and CDR2 (germline): SGHDT, YYEEEE. The CDR3 DNA reads as TGTGCCAGCAGCGTCTCCTACGAGCAGTACTTC. It yields the protein CASSVSYEQYF. Variable domain in full (rest from reference TRBV5-6 and TRBJ2-7): DAGVTQSPTHLIKTRGQQVTLRCSPKSGHDTVSWYQQALGQGPQFIFQYYEEEERQRGNFPDRFSGHQFPNYSSELNVNALLLGDSALYLCASSVSYEQYFGPGTRLTVT.

The CDR3 DNA follows: TGTGCCAGCAGCTTGGGCGGGTCAGATCCGAACACTGAAGCTTTCTTT. Translated, it gives CASSLGGSDPNTEAFF. This chain joins TRBV7-9 and TRBJ1-1; D ambiguous. Germline assignment: CDR1 SEHNR and CDR2 FQNEAQ (reference sequence). Trimming cost V 3 bases and J 1 base, with 15 bases left between them. The CDR3 is 16 amino acids.

This chain links TRBV30 with TRBJ2-1; 11 bases match TRBD2. The trim removed 2 bases at V and 4 bases at J, leaving 7 bases unmatched. Germline V gene sequence: CDR1 GTSNPN, CDR2 SVGIG (reference sequence). This CDR3 has 16 residues. The CDR3 loop reads CAWSPRTSGRYNEQFF. For the CDR3, the DNA is TGTGCCTGGAGTCCGCGGACTAGCGGGCGGTACAATGAGCAGTTCTTC.

This sequence joins TRBV4-2 and TRBJ2-1, with TRBD2 identical over 11 bases. CDR1 is LGHNA and CDR2 is YNFKEQ in the germline V gene. Germline trimming cut 4 bases from V and 4 bases from J; bases unmatched to any gene: 3. The CDR3 has 15 amino acids. CDR3 sequence: CASSPGTSGYNEQFF. The CDR3 DNA reads TGTGCCAGCAGCCCCGGGACTAGCGGATACAATGAGCAGTTCTTC.

The rearrangement joins TRBV6-5 to TRBJ1-4; D remains unclear. The CDR3 consists of 15 residues. V was trimmed by 0 bases and J by 5 bases, leaving 10 bases between them. Germline CDR1 reads MNHEY; CDR2 reads SVGAGI. CDR3 protein: CASSYSRGGNEKLFF. The CDR3 bases are TGTGCCAGCAGTTACTCCCGGGGAGGGAATGAAAAACTGTTTTTT.

The CDR3 loop reads CASSEGTGSKLFF. The CDR3 DNA is TGTGCCAGCAGTGAAGGGACAGGGAGTAAACTGTTTTTT. The V call is TRBV2, the J call TRBJ1-4, with TRBD1 matching over 8 bases. This CDR3 spans 13 amino acids. The germline gives CDR1 SNHLY, CDR2 FYNNEI. J was trimmed by 11 bases and V by 1 base; bases with no gene match: 3.

The chain links TRBV4-3 to TRBJ2-1; possibly TRBD2 for D (5 bases). This CDR3 has 14 residues. Germline V gives CDR1 LGHNA, CDR2 YSLEER. V lost 1 base to trimming and J lost 10 bases, with 14 bases between them. The CDR3 reads CASSQGRGLWEQFF. The CDR3 DNA follows: TGCGCCAGCAGCCAAGGGCGAGGGCTATGGGAGCAGTTCTTC.

V gene TRBV27 combines with J gene TRBJ1-4; D unresolved. This CDR3 is built from 12 residues. The ends were cut back, 6 bases at V and 7 bases at J, with 9 bases in the middle. Germline-derived CDR1 and CDR2 are MNHEY and SMNVEV (reference sequence). The CDR3 loop is CASSPGGEKLFF. The CDR3 DNA is TGTGCCAGCAGCCCTGGAGGTGAAAAACTGTTTTTT.

The chain carries TRBV2 and TRBJ2-7, with a tentative D call TRBD1 (5 bases). CDR1 SNHLY and CDR2 FYNNEI come from the germline V gene. Trimming took off 3 bases at V and 0 bases at J, with 9 bases between the two ends. The CDR3 spans 14 residues. The CDR3 nucleotides read TGTGCCAGCAGTGAGCGACAGCTCTCCTACGAGCAGTACTTC. Its protein product is CASSERQLSYEQYF.

The chain is built from TRBV4-1 and TRBJ2-3; no definite D call. V was cut by 0 bases and J by 1 base, with 8 bases left in between. Germline V gene sequence: CDR1 MGHRA, CDR2 YSYEKL. The CDR3 is made up of 15 amino acids. This chain's CDR3 is CASSQEWQGTDTQYF. The CDR3 bases are TGCGCCAGCAGCCAAGAATGGCAGGGCACAGATACGCAGTATTTT.

This rearrangement joins TRBV13 to TRBJ2-7, with TRBD2 as a possible D gene (5 bases). V lost 4 bases to trimming and J lost 4 bases, with 20 bases between them. CDR1 and CDR2 from the germline V gene are PRHDT and FYEKMQ (reference sequence). The CDR3 consists of 16 residues. CDR3 sequence: CASSSSGTSHRYEQYF. The CDR3 DNA is TGTGCCAGCAGCTCTTCAGGAACTAGTCATAGATACGAGCAGTACTTC. Full variable domain (outside the CDR3, taken from reference TRBV13 and TRBJ2-7): AAGVIQSPRHLIKEKRETATLKCYPIPRHDTVYWYQQGPGQDPQFLISFYEKMQSDKGSIPDRFSAQQFSDYHSELNMSSLELGDSALYFCASSSSGTSHRYEQYFGPGTRLTVT.

This chain connects TRBV7-9 to TRBJ2-1; the match to TRBD2 covers 9 bases. This CDR3 comprises 16 residues. Trimming at V came to 4 bases and at J to 12 bases, leaving 16 bases not matched to a gene. Germline CDR1 and CDR2: SEHNR and FQNEAQ (reference sequence). CDR3 amino acids: CASSSGEKLAGRLQFF. CDR3 DNA sequence: TGTGCCAGCAGCTCCGGAGAGAAGCTAGCGGGGAGACTGCAGTTCTTC.

The genes are TRBV5-1 and TRBJ2-3; TRBD2 matches at 7 bases. CDR3 size: 14 residues. Trimming took 4 bases from V and 2 from J; bases not matched to a gene: 4. CDR1 SGHRS and CDR2 YFSETQ come from the germline V gene. CDR3 residues: CASSPGTITDTQYF. CDR3 DNA sequence: TGCGCCAGCAGCCCCGGGACTATCACAGATACGCAGTATTTT.

In its sample, this clone was seen once. The chain links TRBV21-1 to TRBJ2-4. TRBV21-1 is annotated as a pseudogene. The CDR3 runs 15 residues. The CDR3 is CASPRDRGSKNIQYF. In DNA, the CDR3 is TGTGCCAGTCCTCGGGACCGGGGATCCAAAAACATTCAGTACTTC.

This chain uses TRBV7-9 with TRBJ2-6; a weak D match, TRBD1 (5 bases). CDR1 SEHNR and CDR2 FQNEAQ come from the germline V gene (reference sequence). This CDR3 contains 16 residues. Deletions cut 7 bases from V and 1 base from J, with 14 bases between. As DNA, the CDR3 is TGTGCCAGCACCTATTCCCAGGGATCTGGGGCCAACGTCCTGACTTTC. Protein product: CASTYSQGSGANVLTF. Looking up the rest from reference TRBV7-9 and TRBJ2-6 gives the full variable domain: DTGVSQNPRHKITKRGQNVTFRCDPISEHNRLYWYRQTLGQGPEFLTYFQNEAQLEKSRLLSDRFSAERPKGSFSTLEIQRTEQGDSAMYLCASTYSQGSGANVLTFGAGSRLTVL.

The table lists this clone with a few counts. The genes are TRBV7-9 and TRBJ2-5; 7 bases line up with TRBD1. Trimming at V came to 1 base and at J to 2 bases, leaving 4 bases not matched to a gene. The CDR3 length is 15 residues. CDR1 is SEHNR and CDR2 is FQNEAQ in the germline V gene (reference sequence). The DNA of the CDR3 is TGTGCCAGCAGCTTAGACTACAGGGGTCAAGAGACCCAGTACTTC. It encodes CASSLDYRGQETQYF. Supplemented by reference TRBV7-9 and TRBJ2-5, the full variable domain reads DTGVSQNPRHKITKRGQNVTFRCDPISEHNRLYWYRQTLGQGPEFLTYFQNEAQLEKSRLLSDRFSAERPKGSFSTLEIQRTEQGDSAMYLCASSLDYRGQETQYFGPGTRLLVL.

Here the CDR3 DNA reads TGTGCCAGCAGTTCGGGAGGGGGCCAAGAGACCCAGTACTTC. It specifies CASSSGGGQETQYF. The chain is built from TRBV6-5 and TRBJ2-5; 8 nucleotides line up with TRBD2. V gave up 4 bases and J gave up 1 base; unmatched junction bases: 2. Germline V lookup: CDR1 MNHEY, CDR2 SVGAGI. The CDR3 is made up of 14 amino acids.

The CDR3 loop is CASSYSRSYGYTF. The CDR3 DNA reads as TGTGCCAGCAGTTACTCGAGAAGCTATGGCTACACCTTC. V and J are TRBV6-5 and TRBJ1-2; D call uncertain. From germline, CDR1 is MNHEY and CDR2 SVGAGI. This CDR3 region has 13 residues. The germline V and J ends were trimmed by 0 bases and 4 bases, with 6 bases remaining between them.

V gene TRBV13 combines with J gene TRBJ2-1, with TRBD2 matching 11 bases. The CDR3 has 14 amino acids. CDR1 and CDR2 (germline): PRHDT, FYEKMQ (reference sequence). The V and J ends lost 6 bases and 4 bases, in that order; junction bases with no gene match: 2. The CDR3 protein is CASSSSGGYNEQFF. The CDR3 nucleotides are TGTGCCAGCAGTTCTAGCGGGGGGTACAATGAGCAGTTCTTC.

The chain is built from TRBV9 and TRBJ2-2, with 11 bases aligning to TRBD2. V shed 0 bases, J shed 4 bases, and the junction held 11 bases outside the gene matches. The germline gives CDR1 SGDLS, CDR2 YYNGEE. The CDR3 contains 19 residues. This CDR3 is CASSVGTSGGLKVTGELFF. The CDR3 DNA follows: TGTGCCAGCAGCGTAGGAACTAGCGGGGGATTGAAGGTCACCGGGGAGCTGTTTTTT.

The chain carries TRBV19 and TRBJ2-3, with 9 bases fitting TRBD2. Per germline, CDR1 LNHDA and CDR2 SQIVND (reference sequence). The CDR3 runs to 16 residues. With 2 bases clipped from V and 9 bases from J, the junction kept 12 bases outside the gene matches. This chain's CDR3 is CASSILGLAWFGTQYF. For the CDR3, the DNA is TGTGCCAGTAGTATACTGGGACTAGCCTGGTTTGGGACGCAGTATTTT.

The V and J genes are TRBV19 and TRBJ1-5; 7 nucleotides line up with TRBD1. The V segment lost 6 bases and the J segment 2 bases; nucleotides outside the gene matches: 7. The germline V gene has CDR1 LNHDA and CDR2 SQIVND (reference sequence). The CDR3 spans 15 residues. The CDR3 protein is CASSFQGGGNQPQHF. DNA for the CDR3: TGTGCCAGTAGCTTTCAGGGGGGCGGCAATCAGCCCCAGCATTTT.

Only one count was recorded for this clone. The chain employs TRBV2 and TRBJ1-2; no reliable D call. This CDR3 has 15 amino acids. The ends were cut back, 1 base at V and 3 bases at J, with 12 bases in the middle. In germline, CDR1 is SNHLY, CDR2 FYNNEI. For the CDR3, the DNA is TGTGCCAGCAGTGAAGGGTGGACGGACTACTATGGCTACACCTTC. It is translated as CASSEGWTDYYGYTF.

This chain connects TRBV7-2 to TRBJ2-7, with 10 positions matching TRBD2. The trim removed 0 bases at V and 7 bases at J, leaving 3 bases unmatched. This CDR3 contains 14 residues. CDR1 and CDR2 (germline): SGHTA, FQGNSA. The chain's CDR3 is CASSLAGLAREQYF. The CDR3 DNA reads TGTGCCAGCAGCTTAGCGGGACTAGCGAGAGAGCAGTACTTC.

This chain links TRBV6-6 with TRBJ2-7, with 9 bases fitting TRBD2. CDR1 is MNHNY, CDR2 SVGAGI, per germline (reference sequence). The length of the CDR3 is 15 residues. Trimming cost V 6 bases and J 1 base; bases outside gene matches: 7. This chain's CDR3 is CASSAGTSSSYEQYF. CDR3 DNA sequence: TGTGCCAGCAGCGCCGGGACTAGCTCATCCTACGAGCAGTACTTC.

V and J are TRBV20-1 and TRBJ2-1; D is unclear. The V gene lost 6 bases and the J gene lost 9 bases, with 9 bases spanning the gap. The CDR3 is 10 amino acids. The germline V gene encodes CDR1 DFQATT and CDR2 SNEGSKA (reference sequence). CDR3 nucleotide sequence: TGCAGTGCCCAGGCTGTTGAGCAGTTCTTC. This translates into CSAQAVEQFF.

The J gene is TRBJ2-7, the V gene TRBV7-9, with 9 positions matching TRBD2. Germline V lookup: CDR1 SEHNR, CDR2 FQNEAQ (reference sequence). This CDR3 has 16 amino acids. V gave up 5 bases and J gave up 5 bases; unmatched junction bases: 13. CDR3 nucleotides: TGTGCCAGCAGCCCCCAACCGGGACTAGCAGTCAACGAGCAGTACTTC. It specifies CASSPQPGLAVNEQYF.

The chain has TRBV18 and TRBJ2-1, with 11 bases that match TRBD1. Germline-derived CDR1 and CDR2 are KGHSH and LQKENI. CDR3 length: 15 amino acids. J gave up 2 bases and V 5 bases, and 2 bases lay outside the gene matches. The CDR3 coding sequence is TGTGCCAGCTCAGCGGGACAGGGGGCCTACAATGAGCAGTTCTTC. It codes for CASSAGQGAYNEQFF.

The V call is TRBV6-1, the J call TRBJ2-1; D tentatively fits TRBD1 or TRBD2 (6 bases each). Germline V lookup: CDR1 MNHNS, CDR2 SASEGT. This CDR3 contains 12 residues. V shed 3 bases and J shed 8 bases, with 8 bases lying between them. CDR3 coding DNA: TGTGCCAGCAGTGATAGGGGGGATGAGCAGTTCTTC. Protein: CASSDRGDEQFF.

The V and J genes are TRBV5-1 and TRBJ1-6, with 7 bases that match TRBD1. Germline V CDR1 and CDR2: SGHRS, YFSETQ. This CDR3 contains 16 residues. J gave up 1 base and V 3 bases, and 4 bases lay outside the gene matches. Here the CDR3 reads CASSWEQGSYNSPLHF. CDR3 nucleotides: TGCGCCAGCAGCTGGGAACAGGGGTCCTATAATTCACCCCTCCACTTT. Drawing the rest from reference TRBV5-1 and TRBJ1-6, the complete variable domain is KAGVTQTPRYLIKTRGQQVTLSCSPISGHRSVSWYQQTPGQGLQFLFEYFSETQRNKGNFPGRFSGRQFSNSRSEMNVSTLELGDSALYLCASSWEQGSYNSPLHFGNGTRLTVT.

V is TRBV27 and J is TRBJ2-3, with no clear D. There are 13 residues in the CDR3. Trimming stripped 5 bases from V and 1 base from J, with 7 bases between. Germline CDR1 MNHEY, CDR2 SMNVEV (reference sequence). The CDR3 coding sequence is TGTGCCAGCAGTCCTCTACGCACAGATACGCAGTATTTT. Its protein product is CASSPLRTDTQYF.